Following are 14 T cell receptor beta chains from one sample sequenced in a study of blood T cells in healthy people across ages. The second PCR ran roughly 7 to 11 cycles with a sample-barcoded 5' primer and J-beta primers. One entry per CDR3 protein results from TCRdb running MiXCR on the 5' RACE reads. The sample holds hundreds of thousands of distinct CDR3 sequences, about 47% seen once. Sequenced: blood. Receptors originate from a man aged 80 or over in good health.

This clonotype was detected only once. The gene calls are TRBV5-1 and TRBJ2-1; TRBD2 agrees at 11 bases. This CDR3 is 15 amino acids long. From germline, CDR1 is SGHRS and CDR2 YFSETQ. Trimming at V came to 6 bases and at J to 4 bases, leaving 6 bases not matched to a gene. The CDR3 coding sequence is TGCGCCAGCATGCTTACTAGCGGGGGTTACAATGAGCAGTTCTTC. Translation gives CASMLTSGGYNEQFF.

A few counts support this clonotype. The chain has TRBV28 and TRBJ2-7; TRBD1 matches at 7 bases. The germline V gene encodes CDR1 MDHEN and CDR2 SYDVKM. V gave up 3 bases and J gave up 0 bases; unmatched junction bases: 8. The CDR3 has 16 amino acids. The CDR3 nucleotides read TGTGCCAGCAGTTTCTTCACCGGGACAGCCTCCTACGAGCAGTACTTC. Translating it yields CASSFFTGTASYEQYF. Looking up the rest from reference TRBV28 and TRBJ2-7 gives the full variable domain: DVKVTQSSRYLVKRTGEKVFLECVQDMDHENMFWYRQDPGLGLRLIYFSYDVKMKEKGDIPEGYSVSREKKERFSLILESASTNQTSMYLCASSFFTGTASYEQYFGPGTRLTVT.

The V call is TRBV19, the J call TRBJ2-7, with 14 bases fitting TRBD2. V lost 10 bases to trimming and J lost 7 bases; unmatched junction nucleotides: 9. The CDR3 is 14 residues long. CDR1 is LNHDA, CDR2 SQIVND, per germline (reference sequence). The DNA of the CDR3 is TGTGCCACCAGACTAGCGGGAGGGCCCGGGGAGCAGTACTTC. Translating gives CATRLAGGPGEQYF.

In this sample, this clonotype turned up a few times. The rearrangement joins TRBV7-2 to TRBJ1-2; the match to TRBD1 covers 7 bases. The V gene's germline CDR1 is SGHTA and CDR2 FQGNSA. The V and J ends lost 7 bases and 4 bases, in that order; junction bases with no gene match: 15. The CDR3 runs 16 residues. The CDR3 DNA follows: TGTGCCAGCACCCGGGACAGACCCGACTCCTCCTATGGCTACACCTTC. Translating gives CASTRDRPDSSYGYTF. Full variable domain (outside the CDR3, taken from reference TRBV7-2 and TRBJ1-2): GAGVSQSPSNKVTEKGKDVELRCDPISGHTALYWYRQSLGQGLEFLIYFQGNSAPDKSGLPSDRFSAERTGGSVSTLTIQRTQQEDSAVYLCASTRDRPDSSYGYTFGSGTRLTVV.

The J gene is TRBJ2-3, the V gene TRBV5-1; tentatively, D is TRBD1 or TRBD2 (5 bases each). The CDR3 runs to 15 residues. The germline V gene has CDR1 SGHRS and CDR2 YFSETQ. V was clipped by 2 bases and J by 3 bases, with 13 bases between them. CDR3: CASSFQGVETDTQYF. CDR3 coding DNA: TGCGCCAGCAGCTTTCAGGGAGTCGAGACAGATACGCAGTATTTT.

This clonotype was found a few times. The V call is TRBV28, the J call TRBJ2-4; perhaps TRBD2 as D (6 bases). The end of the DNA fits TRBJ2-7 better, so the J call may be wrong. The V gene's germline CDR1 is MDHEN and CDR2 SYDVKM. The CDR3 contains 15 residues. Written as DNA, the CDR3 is TGTGCCAGCGGTAGACTAGACCCCTTATGGGACGAGCAGTACTTC. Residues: CASGRLDPLWDEQYF.

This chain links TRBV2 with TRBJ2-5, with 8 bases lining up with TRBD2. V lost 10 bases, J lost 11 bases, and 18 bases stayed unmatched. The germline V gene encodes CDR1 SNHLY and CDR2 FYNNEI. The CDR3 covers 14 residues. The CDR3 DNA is TGTGCCACCGCCGGGACTAGAGGGTACAATGAGCAGTACTTC. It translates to CATAGTRGYNEQYF.

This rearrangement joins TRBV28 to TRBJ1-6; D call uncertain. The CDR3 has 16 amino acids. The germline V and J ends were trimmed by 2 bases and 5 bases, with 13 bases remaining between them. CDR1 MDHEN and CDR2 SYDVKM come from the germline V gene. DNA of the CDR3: TGTGCCAGCAGTTTAGGGAAAGGAGTGAATAATTCACCCCTCCACTTT. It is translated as CASSLGKGVNNSPLHF.

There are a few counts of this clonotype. The CDR3 nucleotides are TGTGCCACCAGCAGAGATGGAGTATCACTGGGGGAGACCCAGTACTTC. This encodes CATSRDGVSLGETQYF. This chain joins TRBV15 and TRBJ2-5; D is ambiguous. CDR1 is LNHNV, CDR2 YYDKDF, per germline (reference sequence). The CDR3 runs 16 residues. Trimming took 0 bases from V and 5 from J, leaving 16 bases between them.

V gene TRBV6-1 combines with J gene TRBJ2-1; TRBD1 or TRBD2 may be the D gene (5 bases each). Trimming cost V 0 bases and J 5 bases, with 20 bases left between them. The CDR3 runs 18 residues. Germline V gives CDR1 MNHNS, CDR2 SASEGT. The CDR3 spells CASSEALRGRDHHNEQFF. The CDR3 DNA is TGTGCCAGCAGTGAAGCGCTTCGGGGCAGGGACCATCACAATGAGCAGTTCTTC.

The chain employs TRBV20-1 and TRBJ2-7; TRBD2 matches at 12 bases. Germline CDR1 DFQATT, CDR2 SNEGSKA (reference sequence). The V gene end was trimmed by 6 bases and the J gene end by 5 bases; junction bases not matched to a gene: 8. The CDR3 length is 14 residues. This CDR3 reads CSARLAGVSNEQYF. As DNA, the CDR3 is TGCAGTGCCCGACTAGCGGGAGTCTCTAACGAGCAGTACTTC.

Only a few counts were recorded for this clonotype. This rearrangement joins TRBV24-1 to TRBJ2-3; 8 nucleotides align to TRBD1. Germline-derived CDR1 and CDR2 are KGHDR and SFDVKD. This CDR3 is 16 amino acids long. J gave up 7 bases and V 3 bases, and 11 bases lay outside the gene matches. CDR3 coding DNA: TGTGCCACCAGTGATGGGACAGGTCCTTTCCTCCATACGCAGTATTTT. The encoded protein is CATSDGTGPFLHTQYF.

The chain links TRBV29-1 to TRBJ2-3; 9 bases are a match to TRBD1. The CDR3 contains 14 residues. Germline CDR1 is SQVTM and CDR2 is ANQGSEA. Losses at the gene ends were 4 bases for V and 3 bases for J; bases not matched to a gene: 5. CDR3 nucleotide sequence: TGCAGCGTTGGACAGGGGGAGAGAACAGATACGCAGTATTTT. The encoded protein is CSVGQGERTDTQYF.

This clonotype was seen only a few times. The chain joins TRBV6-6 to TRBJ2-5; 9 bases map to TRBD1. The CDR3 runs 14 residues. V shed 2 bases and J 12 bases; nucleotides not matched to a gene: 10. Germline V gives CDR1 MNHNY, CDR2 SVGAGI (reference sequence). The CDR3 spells CASSYAPGQGKKYF. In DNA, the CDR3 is TGTGCCAGCAGTTACGCACCGGGACAGGGTAAGAAGTACTTC.